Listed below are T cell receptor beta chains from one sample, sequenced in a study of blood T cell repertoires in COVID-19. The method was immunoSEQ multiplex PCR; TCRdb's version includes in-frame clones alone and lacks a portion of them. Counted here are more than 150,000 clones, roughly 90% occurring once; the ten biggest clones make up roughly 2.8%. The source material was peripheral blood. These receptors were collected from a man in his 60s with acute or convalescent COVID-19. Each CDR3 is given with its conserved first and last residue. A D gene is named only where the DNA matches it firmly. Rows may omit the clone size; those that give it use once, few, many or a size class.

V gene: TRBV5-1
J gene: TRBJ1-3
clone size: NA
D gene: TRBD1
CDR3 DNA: TGCGCCAGCAGCGGGGACAGCTCTGGAAACACCATATATTTT
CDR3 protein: CASSGDSSGNTIYF

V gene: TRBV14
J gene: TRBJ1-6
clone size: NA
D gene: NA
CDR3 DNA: TGTGCCAGCAGCCAATGGGGGGGCGCAATATATAATTCACCCCTCCACTTT
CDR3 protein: CASSQWGGAIYNSPLHF

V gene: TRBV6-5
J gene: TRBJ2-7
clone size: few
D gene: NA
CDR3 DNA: TGTGCCACAGGCCGGGACATCCACGAGCAGTACTTC
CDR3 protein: CATGRDIHEQYF

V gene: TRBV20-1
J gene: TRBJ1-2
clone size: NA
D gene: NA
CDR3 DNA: TGCAGTGTCGGGGGTAAGGGTGGCTACACCTTC
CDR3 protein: CSVGGKGGYTF

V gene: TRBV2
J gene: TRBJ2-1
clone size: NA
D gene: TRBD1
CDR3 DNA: TGTGCCAACCTACGGGACAGGGGCTACAATGAGCAGTTCTTC
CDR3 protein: CANLRDRGYNEQFF

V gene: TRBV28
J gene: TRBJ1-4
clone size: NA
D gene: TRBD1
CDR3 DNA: TGTGCCAGCAGGGAGGGGGCAGGTCCTCAAAAACTGTTTTTT
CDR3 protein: CASREGAGPQKLFF

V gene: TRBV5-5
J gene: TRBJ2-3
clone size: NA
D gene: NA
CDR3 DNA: TGTGCCAGCAGCTTGGCTGCAGTAAAGAGCACAGATACGCAGTATTTT
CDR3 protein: CASSLAAVKSTDTQYF

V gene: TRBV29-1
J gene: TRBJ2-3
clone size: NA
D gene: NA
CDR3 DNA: TGCAGCGCCGTCGGCGGGACAGATACGCAGTATTTT
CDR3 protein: CSAVGGTDTQYF

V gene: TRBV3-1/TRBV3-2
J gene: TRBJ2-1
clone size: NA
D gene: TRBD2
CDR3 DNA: TGTGCCAGCAGCCATAGCGGGAGGTCATTCGAGCAGTTCTTC
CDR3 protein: CASSHSGRSFEQFF

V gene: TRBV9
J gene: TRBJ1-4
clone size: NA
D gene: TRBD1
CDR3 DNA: TGTGCCAGCAGCCCTGCTCTAGGGACAGTCGAAAAACTGTTTTTT
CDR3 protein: CASSPALGTVEKLFF

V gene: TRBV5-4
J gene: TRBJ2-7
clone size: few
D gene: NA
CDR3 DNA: TGTGCCAGCAGCCACAGGGACGGCTACGAGCAGTACTTC
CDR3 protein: CASSHRDGYEQYF

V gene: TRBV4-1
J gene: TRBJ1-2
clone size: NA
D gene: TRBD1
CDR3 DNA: TGCGCCAGCAGCCAGGGGACAGGGGTAGGCTACACCTTC
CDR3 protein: CASSQGTGVGYTF

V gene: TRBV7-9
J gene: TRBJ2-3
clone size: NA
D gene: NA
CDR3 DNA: TGTGCCAGCAGCTCTCGGGGAGATGATACGCAGTATTTT
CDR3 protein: CASSSRGDDTQYF

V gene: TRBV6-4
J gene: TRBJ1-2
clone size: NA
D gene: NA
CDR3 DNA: TGTGCCAGCAGTGACTCCCCCTACCACAGATCCTATGGCTACACCTTC
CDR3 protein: CASSDSPYHRSYGYTF

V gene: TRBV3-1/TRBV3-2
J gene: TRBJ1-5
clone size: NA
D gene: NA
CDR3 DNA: TGTGCCAGCAGCCAAGGGGTCAGGATAGGACAGCCCCAGCATTTT
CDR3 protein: CASSQGVRIGQPQHF

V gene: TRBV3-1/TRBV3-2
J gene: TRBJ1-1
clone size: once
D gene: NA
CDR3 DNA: TGTGCCAGCAGCCCTACGAGGAGAAAAATAGACACTGAAGCTTTCTTT
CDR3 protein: CASSPTRRKIDTEAFF

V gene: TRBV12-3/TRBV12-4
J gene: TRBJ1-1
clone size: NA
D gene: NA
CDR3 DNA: TGTGCCAGCATTCCTGACAGAAACACTGAAGCTTTCTTT
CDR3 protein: CASIPDRNTEAFF

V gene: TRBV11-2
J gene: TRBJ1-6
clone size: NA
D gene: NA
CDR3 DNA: TGTGCCATGTATCGAGGGATGGGTAATTCACCCCTCCACTTT
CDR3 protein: CAMYRGMGNSPLHF

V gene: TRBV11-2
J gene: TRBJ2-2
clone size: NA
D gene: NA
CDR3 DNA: TGTGCCAGCAGCTTAAGTTTACAATCTAGGAACACCGGGGAGCTGTTTTTT
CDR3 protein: CASSLSLQSRNTGELFF

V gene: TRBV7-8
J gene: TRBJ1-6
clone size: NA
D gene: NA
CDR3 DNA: TGTGCCAGCAGCTTAACGTCAGATAATTCACCCCTCCACTTT
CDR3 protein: CASSLTSDNSPLHF

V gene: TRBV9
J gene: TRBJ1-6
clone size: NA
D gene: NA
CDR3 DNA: TGTGCCAGCAGTAGAGACAGTTCCCCCTCACCCCTCCACTTT
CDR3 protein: CASSRDSSPSPLHF

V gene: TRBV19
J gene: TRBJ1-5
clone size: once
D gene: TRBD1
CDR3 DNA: TGTGCCAGTACCGACAGGGGAACGAGCGTTGGCAATCAGCCCCAGCATTTT
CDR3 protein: CASTDRGTSVGNQPQHF

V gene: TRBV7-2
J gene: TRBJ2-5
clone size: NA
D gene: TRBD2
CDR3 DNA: TGTGCCAGCAGCTTAGGGCGGGGGGCTACGCAAGAGACCCAGTACTTC
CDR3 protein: CASSLGRGATQETQYF

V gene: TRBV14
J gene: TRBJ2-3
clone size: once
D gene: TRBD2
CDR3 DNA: TGTGCCAGCAGCCTTCGACTAGCGGCGTTAGATACGCAGTATTTT
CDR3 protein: CASSLRLAALDTQYF

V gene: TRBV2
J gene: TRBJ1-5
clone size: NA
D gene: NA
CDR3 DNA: TGTGCCAGCAGCCCACAGGGTAATCAGCCCCAGCATTTT
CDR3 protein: CASSPQGNQPQHF

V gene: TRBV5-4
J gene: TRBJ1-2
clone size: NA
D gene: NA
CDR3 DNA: TGTGCCAGCAGCTTGAGGATGGGGGCACCTGGCTACACCTTC
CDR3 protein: CASSLRMGAPGYTF

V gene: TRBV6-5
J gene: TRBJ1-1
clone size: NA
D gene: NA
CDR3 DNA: TGTGCCAGCAGTACCGTGGGCCGGGGTAACACTGAAGCTTTCTTT
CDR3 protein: CASSTVGRGNTEAFF

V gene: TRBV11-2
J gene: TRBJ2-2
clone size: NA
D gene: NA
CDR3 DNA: TGTGCCAGCAGCTTAGTTACGAACACCGGGGAGCTGTTTTTT
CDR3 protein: CASSLVTNTGELFF

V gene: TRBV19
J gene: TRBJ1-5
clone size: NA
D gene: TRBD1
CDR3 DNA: TGTGCCAGTAGTATTCAGGGGGCAAGCGTTTTTAGCAATCAGCCCCAGCATTTT
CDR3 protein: CASSIQGASVFSNQPQHF

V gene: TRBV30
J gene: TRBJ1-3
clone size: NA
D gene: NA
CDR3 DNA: TGTGCCTGGAGTGTACCTCCCAGGGATGGAAACACCATATATTTT
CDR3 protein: CAWSVPPRDGNTIYF

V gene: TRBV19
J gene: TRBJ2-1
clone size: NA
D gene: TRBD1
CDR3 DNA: TGTGCCACCTGGGCCAGGGACAGAGACAATGAGCAGTTCTTC
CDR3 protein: CATWARDRDNEQFF

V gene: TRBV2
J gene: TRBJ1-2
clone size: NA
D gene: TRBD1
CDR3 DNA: TGTGCCAGCAGTCGAGCCCGGGACAGAGGCGGCTACACCTTC
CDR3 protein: CASSRARDRGGYTF

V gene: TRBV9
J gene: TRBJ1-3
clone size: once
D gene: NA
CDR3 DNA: TGTGCCAGCAGCGTATATGGCGGCTCTGGAAACACCATATATTTT
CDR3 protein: CASSVYGGSGNTIYF

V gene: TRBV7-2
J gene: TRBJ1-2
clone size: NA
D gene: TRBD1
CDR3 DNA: TGTGCCAGCAGCTTCTACACAGGGGCGAATGGCTACACCTTC
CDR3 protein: CASSFYTGANGYTF

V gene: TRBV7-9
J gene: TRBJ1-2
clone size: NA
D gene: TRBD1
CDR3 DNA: TGTGCCAGCAGCTTCGGACGCATACGGGACAGGGGGGAGCAAGGCTACACCTTC
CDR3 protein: CASSFGRIRDRGEQGYTF

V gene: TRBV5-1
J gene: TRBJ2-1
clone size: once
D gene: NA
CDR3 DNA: TGCGCCAGCAGCTCCCTACAGGGCCCTAGCAATGAGCAGTTCTTC
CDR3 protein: CASSSLQGPSNEQFF

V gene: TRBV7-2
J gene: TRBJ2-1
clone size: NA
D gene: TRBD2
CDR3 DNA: TGTGCCAGCAGCTTCAGATCGAGCGGGGGGGCGGTTGAGCAGTTCTTC
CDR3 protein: CASSFRSSGGAVEQFF

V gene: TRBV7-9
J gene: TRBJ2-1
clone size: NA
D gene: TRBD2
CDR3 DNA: TGTGCCAGCAACCCTAGCGGGGGCTCCTACAATGAGCAGTTCTTC
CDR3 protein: CASNPSGGSYNEQFF

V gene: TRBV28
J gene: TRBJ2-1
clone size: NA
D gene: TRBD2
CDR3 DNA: TGTGCCAGCAGTTTACCCTTCGGAGCGGGGGGGCTTAATGAGCAGTTCTTC
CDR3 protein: CASSLPFGAGGLNEQFF

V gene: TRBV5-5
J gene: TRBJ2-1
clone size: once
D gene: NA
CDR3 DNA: TGTGCCAGCAGCTTGGTTGCGGACACCATACAGTTCTTC
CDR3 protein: CASSLVADTIQFF

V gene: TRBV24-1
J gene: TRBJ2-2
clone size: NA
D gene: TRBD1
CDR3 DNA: TGTGCCACCAGTGATTCACGGACAGGGAGGCTCGGGGAGCTGTTTTTT
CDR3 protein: CATSDSRTGRLGELFF

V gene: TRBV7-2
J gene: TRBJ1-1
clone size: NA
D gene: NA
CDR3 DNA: TGTGCCAGCAGCTTAACAAGGAACACTGAAGCTTTCTTT
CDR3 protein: CASSLTRNTEAFF